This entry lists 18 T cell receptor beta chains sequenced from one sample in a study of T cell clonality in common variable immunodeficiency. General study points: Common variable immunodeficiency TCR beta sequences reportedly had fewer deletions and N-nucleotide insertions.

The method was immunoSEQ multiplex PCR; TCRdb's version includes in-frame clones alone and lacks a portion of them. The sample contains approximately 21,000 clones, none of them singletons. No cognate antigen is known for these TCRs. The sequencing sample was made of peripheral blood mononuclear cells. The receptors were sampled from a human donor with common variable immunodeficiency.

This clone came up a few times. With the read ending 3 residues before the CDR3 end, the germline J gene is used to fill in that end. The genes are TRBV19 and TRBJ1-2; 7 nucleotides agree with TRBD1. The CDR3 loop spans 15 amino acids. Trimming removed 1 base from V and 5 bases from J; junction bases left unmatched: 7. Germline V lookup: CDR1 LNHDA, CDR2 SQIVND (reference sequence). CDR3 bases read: TGTGCCAGTAGTATAGTTTGGGGACAGAATTATGGC. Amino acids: CASSIVWGQNYG. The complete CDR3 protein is CASSIVWGQNYGYTF.

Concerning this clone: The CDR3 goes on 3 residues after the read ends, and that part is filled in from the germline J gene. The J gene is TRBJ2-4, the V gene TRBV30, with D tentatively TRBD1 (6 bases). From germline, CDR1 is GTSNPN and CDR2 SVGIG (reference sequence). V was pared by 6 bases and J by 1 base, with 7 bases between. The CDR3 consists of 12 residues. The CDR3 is CACDRAKNIQYF. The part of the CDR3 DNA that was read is TGTGCCTGTGACAGGGCCAAAAACATT.

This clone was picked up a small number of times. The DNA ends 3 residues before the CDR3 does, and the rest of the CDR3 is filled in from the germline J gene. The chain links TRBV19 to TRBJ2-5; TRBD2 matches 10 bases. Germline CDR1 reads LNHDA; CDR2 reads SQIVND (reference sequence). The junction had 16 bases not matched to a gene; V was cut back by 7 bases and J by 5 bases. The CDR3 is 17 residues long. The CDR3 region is CASMSTPASGGLETQYF. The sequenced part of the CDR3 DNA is TGTGCCAGTATGTCAACCCCGGCTAGCGGGGGTTTGGAGACC.

The sequenced part of the CDR3 DNA is TGTGCCAGCAGCTTAAGTTATATCAAGGGGGCGCCTGCTGGC. Translated: CASSLSYIKGAPAG. The whole CDR3 protein reads CASSLSYIKGAPAGYTF. The V call is TRBV7-8, the J call TRBJ1-2, with 7 bases that match TRBD1. The read halts 3 residues ahead of the CDR3 end, with the missing end drawn from the germline J gene. V lost 2 bases to trimming and J lost 7 bases; unmatched junction nucleotides: 16. Germline V CDR1 and CDR2: SGHVS, FQNEAQ. CDR3 length: 17 residues.

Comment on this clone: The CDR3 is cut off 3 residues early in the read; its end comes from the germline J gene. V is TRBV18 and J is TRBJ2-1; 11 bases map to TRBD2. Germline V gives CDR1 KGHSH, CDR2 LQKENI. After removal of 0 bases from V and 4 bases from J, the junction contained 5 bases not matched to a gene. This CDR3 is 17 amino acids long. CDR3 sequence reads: CASSPPDSGGAYNEQFF. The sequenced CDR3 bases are TGTGCCAGCTCACCACCGGATAGCGGGGGGGCTTACAATGAG.

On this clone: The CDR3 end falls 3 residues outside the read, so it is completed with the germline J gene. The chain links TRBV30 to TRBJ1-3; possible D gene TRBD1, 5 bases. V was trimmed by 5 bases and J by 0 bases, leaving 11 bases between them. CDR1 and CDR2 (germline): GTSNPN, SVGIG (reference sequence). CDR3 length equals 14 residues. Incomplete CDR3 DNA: TGTGCCTGGGCTAAGGGGTTCTCTGGAAACACC. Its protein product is CAWAKGFSGNT. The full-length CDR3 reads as CAWAKGFSGNTIYF. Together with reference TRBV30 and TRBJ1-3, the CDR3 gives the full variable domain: SQTIHQWPATLVQPVGSPLSLECTVEGTSNPNLYWYRQAAGRGLQLLFYSVGIGQISSEVPQNLSASRPQDRQFILSSKKLLLSDSGFYLCAWAKGFSGNTIYFGEGSWLTVV.

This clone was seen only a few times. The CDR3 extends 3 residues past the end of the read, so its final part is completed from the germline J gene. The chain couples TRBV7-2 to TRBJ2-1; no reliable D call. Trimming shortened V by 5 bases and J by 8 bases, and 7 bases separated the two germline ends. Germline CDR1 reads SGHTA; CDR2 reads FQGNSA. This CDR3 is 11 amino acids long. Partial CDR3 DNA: TGTGCCAGCAGCCGAAGGGATGAG. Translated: CASSRRDE. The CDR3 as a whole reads CASSRRDEQFF.

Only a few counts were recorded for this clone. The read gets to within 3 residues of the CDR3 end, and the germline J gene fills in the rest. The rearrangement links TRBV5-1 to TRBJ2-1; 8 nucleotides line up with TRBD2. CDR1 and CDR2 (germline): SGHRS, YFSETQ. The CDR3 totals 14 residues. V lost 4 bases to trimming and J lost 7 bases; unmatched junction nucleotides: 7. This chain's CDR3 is CASSSGRGGNEQFF. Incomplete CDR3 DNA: TGCGCCAGCAGCAGCGGACGGGGGGGGAATGAG.

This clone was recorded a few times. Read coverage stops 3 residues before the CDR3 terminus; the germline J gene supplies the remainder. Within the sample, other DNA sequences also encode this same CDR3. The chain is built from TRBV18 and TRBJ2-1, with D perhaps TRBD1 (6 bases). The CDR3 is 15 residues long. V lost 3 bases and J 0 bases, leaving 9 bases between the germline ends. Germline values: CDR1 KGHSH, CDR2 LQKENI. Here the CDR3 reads CASSPQGSSYNEQFF. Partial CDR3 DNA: TGTGCCAGCTCACCCCAGGGGAGCTCCTACAATGAG.

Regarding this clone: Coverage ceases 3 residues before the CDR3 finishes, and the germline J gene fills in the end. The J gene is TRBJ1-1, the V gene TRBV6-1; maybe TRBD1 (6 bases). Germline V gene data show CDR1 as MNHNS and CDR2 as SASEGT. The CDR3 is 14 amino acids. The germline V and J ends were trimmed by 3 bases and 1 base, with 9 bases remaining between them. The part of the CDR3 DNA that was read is TGTGCCAGCAGTGAGGGGACAACGAACACTGAA. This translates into CASSEGTTNTE. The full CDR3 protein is CASSEGTTNTEAFF.

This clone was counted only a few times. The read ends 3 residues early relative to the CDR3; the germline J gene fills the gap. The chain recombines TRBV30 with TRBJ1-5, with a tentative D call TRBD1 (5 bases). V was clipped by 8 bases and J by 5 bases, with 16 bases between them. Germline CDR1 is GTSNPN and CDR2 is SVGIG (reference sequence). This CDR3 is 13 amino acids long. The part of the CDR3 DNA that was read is TGTGCCCTGGATGAGGGGATTTATCAGCCC. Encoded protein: CALDEGIYQP. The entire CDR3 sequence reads CALDEGIYQPQHF.

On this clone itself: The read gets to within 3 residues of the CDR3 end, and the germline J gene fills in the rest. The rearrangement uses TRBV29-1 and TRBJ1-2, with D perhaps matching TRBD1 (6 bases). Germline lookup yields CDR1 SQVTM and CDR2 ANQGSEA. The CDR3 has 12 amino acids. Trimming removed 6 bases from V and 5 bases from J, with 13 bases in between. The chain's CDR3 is CSVEQGFYGYTF. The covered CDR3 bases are TGCAGCGTGGAACAGGGTTTTTATGGC.

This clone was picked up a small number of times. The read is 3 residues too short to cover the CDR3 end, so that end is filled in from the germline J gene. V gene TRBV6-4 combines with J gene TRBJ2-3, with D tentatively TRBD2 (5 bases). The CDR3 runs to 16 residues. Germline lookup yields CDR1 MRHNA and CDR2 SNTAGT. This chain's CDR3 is CASSEGGANHPGAQYF. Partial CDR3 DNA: TGTGCCAGCAGTGAGGGTGGTGCGAACCACCCCGGGGCG.

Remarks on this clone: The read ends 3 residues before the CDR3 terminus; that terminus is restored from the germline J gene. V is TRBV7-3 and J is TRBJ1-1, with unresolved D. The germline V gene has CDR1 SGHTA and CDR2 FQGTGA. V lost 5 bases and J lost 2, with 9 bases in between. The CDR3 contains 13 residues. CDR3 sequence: CASSPRLNTEAFF. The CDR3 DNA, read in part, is TGTGCCAGCAGCCCCAGACTCAACACTGAA.

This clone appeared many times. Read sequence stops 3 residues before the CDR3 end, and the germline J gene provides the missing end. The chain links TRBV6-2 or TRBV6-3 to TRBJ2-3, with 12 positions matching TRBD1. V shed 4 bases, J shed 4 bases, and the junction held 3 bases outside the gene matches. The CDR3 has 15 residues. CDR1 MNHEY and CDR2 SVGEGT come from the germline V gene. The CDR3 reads CASSSGTGGADTQYF. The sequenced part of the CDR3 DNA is TGTGCCAGCAGTTCCGGGACAGGGGGCGCAGATACG.

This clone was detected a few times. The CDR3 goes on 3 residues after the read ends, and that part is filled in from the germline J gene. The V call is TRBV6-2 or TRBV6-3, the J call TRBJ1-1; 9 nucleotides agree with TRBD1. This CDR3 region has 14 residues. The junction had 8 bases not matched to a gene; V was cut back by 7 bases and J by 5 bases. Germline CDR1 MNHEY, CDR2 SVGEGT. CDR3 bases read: TGTGCCAGCATTACAGGGGGCGCGAAGACTGAA. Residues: CASITGGAKTE. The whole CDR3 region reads CASITGGAKTEAFF.

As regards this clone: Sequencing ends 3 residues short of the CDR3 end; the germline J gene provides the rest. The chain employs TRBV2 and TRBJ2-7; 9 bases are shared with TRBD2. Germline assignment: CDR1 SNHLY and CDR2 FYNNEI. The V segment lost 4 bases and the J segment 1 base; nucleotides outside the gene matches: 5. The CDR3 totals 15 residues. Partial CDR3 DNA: TGTGCCAGCAGTGTACTAGCGGGCGGATCCTACGAG. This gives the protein CASSVLAGGSYE. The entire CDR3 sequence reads CASSVLAGGSYEQYF.

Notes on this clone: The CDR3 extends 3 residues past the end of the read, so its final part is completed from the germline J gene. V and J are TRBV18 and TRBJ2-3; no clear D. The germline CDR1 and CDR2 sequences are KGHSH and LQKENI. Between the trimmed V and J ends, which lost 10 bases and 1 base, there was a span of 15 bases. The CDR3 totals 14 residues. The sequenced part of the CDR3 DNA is TGTGCCAACTCGCTGGTGACTCGCACAGATACG. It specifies CANSLVTRTDT. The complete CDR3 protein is CANSLVTRTDTQYF.